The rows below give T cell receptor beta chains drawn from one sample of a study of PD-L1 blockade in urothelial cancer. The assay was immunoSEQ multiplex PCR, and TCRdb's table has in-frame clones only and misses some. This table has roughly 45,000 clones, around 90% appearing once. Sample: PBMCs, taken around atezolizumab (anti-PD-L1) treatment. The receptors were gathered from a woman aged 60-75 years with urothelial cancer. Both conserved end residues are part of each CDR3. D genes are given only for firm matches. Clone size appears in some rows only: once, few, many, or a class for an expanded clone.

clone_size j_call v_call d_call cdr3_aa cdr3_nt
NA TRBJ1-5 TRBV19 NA CASSIGPRGGAQHF TGTGCCAGTAGTATCGGGCCGAGAGGGGGGGCCCAGCATTTT
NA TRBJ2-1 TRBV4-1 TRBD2 CASSPLAGVGYNEQFF TGCGCCAGCAGCCCTCTAGCGGGAGTGGGTTACAATGAGCAGTTCTTC
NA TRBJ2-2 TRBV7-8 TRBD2 CASSLRPRLAGVAGELFF TGTGCCAGCAGTCTCCGTCCCCGACTAGCGGGAGTCGCCGGGGAGCTGTTTTTT
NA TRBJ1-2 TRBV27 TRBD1 CASSPTDRSYGYTF TGTGCCAGCAGCCCTACGGACAGGTCCTATGGCTACACCTTC
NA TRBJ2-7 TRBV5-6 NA CASSLSGPGEQYF TGTGCCAGCAGCTTGTCAGGACCGGGGGAGCAGTACTTC
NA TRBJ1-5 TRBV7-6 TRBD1 CASSLAPGQGSDQPQHF TGTGCCAGCAGCTTAGCACCGGGACAGGGGAGCGATCAGCCCCAGCATTTT
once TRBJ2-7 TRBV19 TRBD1 CASSILAGGYYEQYF TGTGCCAGTAGTATACTGGCAGGGGGCTACTACGAGCAGTACTTC
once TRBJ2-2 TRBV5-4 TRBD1 CASSLRGPGELFF TGTGCCAGCAGCCTCAGGGGGCCCGGGGAGCTGTTTTTT
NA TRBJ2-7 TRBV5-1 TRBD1 CASSLPTGTGGEQYF TGCGCCAGCAGCTTGCCGACCGGGACAGGGGGTGAGCAGTACTTC
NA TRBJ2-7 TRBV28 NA CASSLGQYYEQYF TGTGCCAGCAGTTTGGGGCAGTACTACGAGCAGTACTTC
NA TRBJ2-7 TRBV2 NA CASKRGGEPYEQYF TGTGCCAGCAAGAGAGGGGGGGAGCCGTACGAGCAGTACTTC